The 12 T cell receptor beta chains in this list originate from one sample, sequenced in a study of CD8+ T cells in alopecia areata. The treatment denotes: oral pan-JAK inhibitor, 5-10 mg twice daily. It was cDNA, reverse transcribed from extracted RNA, that served as the sequencing template. The repertoire was sequenced with immunoSEQ multiplex PCR; TCRdb's copy has only in-frame clones and lacks some. The table lists about 94,000 clones, just over 70% of them singletons, with 17% in the top ten. The input for sequencing was CD8+ T cells sorted from blood, taken around week 44, from a patient treated with tofacitinib. The receptors derive from a human donor with alopecia areata.

The V and J genes are TRBV5-6 and TRBJ2-4; 8 bases match TRBD1. This CDR3 is 15 amino acids long. V shed 4 bases and J 0 bases; nucleotides not matched to a gene: 3. Germline V gene lookup returns CDR1 SGHDT and CDR2 YYEEEE. The CDR3 region has the DNA TGTGCCAGCAGCCCTGGACAGGGAGCCAAAAACATTCAGTACTTC. It is translated as CASSPGQGAKNIQYF. The variable domain in full, with the rest retrieved from reference TRBV5-6 and TRBJ2-4, is DAGVTQSPTHLIKTRGQQVTLRCSPKSGHDTVSWYQQALGQGPQFIFQYYEEEERQRGNFPDRFSGHQFPNYSSELNVNALLLGDSALYLCASSPGQGAKNIQYFGAGTRLSVL.

V is TRBV4-1 and J is TRBJ2-3; tentative D call: TRBD2 (5 bases). Trimming removed 0 bases at V and 6 bases at J, with 19 bases between. This CDR3 region has 17 residues. Germline V CDR1 and CDR2: MGHRA, YSYEKL. Here the CDR3 reads CASSQDELGRPWDTQYF. The CDR3 nucleotides are TGCGCCAGCAGCCAAGATGAACTAGGGCGGCCTTGGGATACGCAGTATTTT.

This clone was picked up a small number of times. This sequence joins TRBV4-3 and TRBJ2-1, with unresolved D. The ends were cut back, 1 base at V and 6 bases at J, with 19 bases in the middle. CDR1 and CDR2 (germline): LGHNA, YSLEER. The CDR3 runs to 17 residues. The CDR3 bases are TGCGCCAGCAGCCAAGGGCCTTCTGTGGAGCACGTCAATGAGCAGTTCTTC. It codes for CASSQGPSVEHVNEQFF.

V gene TRBV13 combines with J gene TRBJ2-3; D remains ambiguous. Trimming took 2 bases from V and 2 from J, leaving 2 bases between them. The CDR3 totals 12 residues. From germline, CDR1 is PRHDT and CDR2 FYEKMQ (reference sequence). CDR3 in DNA: TGTGCCAGCAGCTTAATCACAGATACGCAGTATTTT. Its protein is CASSLITDTQYF.

The chain carries TRBV4-3 and TRBJ2-1; D not resolved. V lost 1 base and J lost 6, with 7 bases in between. CDR1 and CDR2 from the germline V gene are LGHNA and YSLEER. This CDR3 is built from 13 residues. The CDR3 nucleotides are TGCGCCAGCAGCCAAGCGGTTCTCAATGAGCAGTTCTTC. Its protein is CASSQAVLNEQFF.

This clone was observed a handful of times. The chain uses TRBV7-8 and TRBJ1-1; D call uncertain. The germline V gene encodes CDR1 SGHVS and CDR2 FQNEAQ. The V and J ends lost 1 base and 3 bases respectively, with 9 bases between them. The CDR3 has 14 amino acids. CDR3 sequence (DNA): TGTGCCAGCAGCTTAGACTCCGTTGACACTGAAGCTTTCTTT. Protein product: CASSLDSVDTEAFF.

The chain is built from TRBV4-3 and TRBJ1-1; no clear D. The CDR3 is 13 residues long. V lost 0 bases to trimming and J lost 3 bases, with 5 bases between them. Germline assignment: CDR1 LGHNA and CDR2 YSLEER. The CDR3: CASSQELYTEAFF. The CDR3 DNA sequence: TGCGCCAGCAGCCAAGAGTTGTACACTGAAGCTTTCTTT.

The rearrangement uses TRBV2 and TRBJ2-7, with D possibly being TRBD1 (6 bases). Germline V gene sequence: CDR1 SNHLY, CDR2 FYNNEI. V was pared by 8 bases and J by 6 bases, with 26 bases between. The CDR3 extends over 16 amino acids. The CDR3 DNA reads TGTGCCAGCCATCTCTTTAGTGGACAGTTCGGCGGCGAGCAGTACTTC. Amino acids: CASHLFSGQFGGEQYF.

V gene TRBV27 combines with J gene TRBJ1-2, with D perhaps matching TRBD1 (5 bases). The V end was cut by 5 bases, the J end by 4 bases, with 17 bases between. The germline CDR1 and CDR2 sequences are MNHEY and SMNVEV (reference sequence). This CDR3 is built from 15 residues. In nucleotides, the CDR3 is TGTGCCAGCAGTCTTCAGGGCCAGCCCCGCTATGGCTACACCTTC. It yields the protein CASSLQGQPRYGYTF.

This clone came up a few times. The chain uses TRBV7-4 and TRBJ1-3; D remains unclear. The CDR3 has 15 amino acids. The germline gives CDR1 SGHVT, CDR2 SQSDAQ. V lost 5 bases, J lost 0 bases, and 11 bases lay in between. This CDR3 reads CASSPKEVSGNTIYF. CDR3 DNA: TGTGCCAGCAGCCCAAAAGAGGTCTCTGGAAACACCATATATTTT.

This clone appeared once. The chain has TRBV27 and TRBJ2-3, with 10 bases that match TRBD2. This CDR3 spans 17 amino acids. CDR1 and CDR2 from the germline V gene are MNHEY and SMNVEV (reference sequence). J was trimmed by 2 bases and V by 0 bases; bases with no gene match: 5. The CDR3 nucleotides read TGTGCCAGCAGTTTATCGGTTAGCGGGGGGCACACAGATACGCAGTATTTT. It is translated as CASSLSVSGGHTDTQYF.

V and J are TRBV27 and TRBJ2-1, with D perhaps matching TRBD1 (6 bases). The CDR3 has 14 residues. In germline, CDR1 is MNHEY, CDR2 SMNVEV (reference sequence). Trimming removed 5 bases at V and 8 bases at J, with 16 bases between. CDR3 coding DNA: TGTGCCAGCAGTCTTAAGGACAGTGGGGATGAGCAGTTCTTC. Encoded protein: CASSLKDSGDEQFF.